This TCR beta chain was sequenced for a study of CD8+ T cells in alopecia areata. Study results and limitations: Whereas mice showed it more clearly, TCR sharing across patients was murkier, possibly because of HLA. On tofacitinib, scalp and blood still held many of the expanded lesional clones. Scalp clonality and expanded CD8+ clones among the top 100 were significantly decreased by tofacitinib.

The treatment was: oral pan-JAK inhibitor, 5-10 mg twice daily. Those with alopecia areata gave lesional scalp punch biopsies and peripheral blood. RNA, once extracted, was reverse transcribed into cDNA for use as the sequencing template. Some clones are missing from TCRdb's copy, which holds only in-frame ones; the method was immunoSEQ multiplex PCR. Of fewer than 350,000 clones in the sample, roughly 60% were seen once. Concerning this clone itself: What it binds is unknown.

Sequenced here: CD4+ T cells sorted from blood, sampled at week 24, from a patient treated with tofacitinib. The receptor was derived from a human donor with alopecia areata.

The CDR3 is CAWRSTNFGGPDTQYF. In nucleotides, the CDR3 is TGTGCCTGGAGATCCACGAACTTTGGGGGACCGGATACGCAGTATTTT. The V call is TRBV30, the J call TRBJ2-3; D may correspond to TRBD1 or TRBD2 (5 bases each). Germline-derived CDR1 and CDR2 are GTSNPN and SVGIG (reference sequence). V dropped 3 bases and J dropped 6 bases, with 22 bases sitting between them. This CDR3 is built from 16 residues.